Presented here are 22 T cell receptor beta chains from one specimen sequenced in a study of cytomegalovirus exposure and HLA in healthy donors. Primers: 60 Vbeta forward and 13 Jbeta reverse. TCRdb's copy holds only in-frame clones and misses some; the assay was immunoSEQ multiplex PCR. Counted here are roughly 140,000 clones, roughly 79% occurring once; the ten biggest clones make up around 7.1%. The sample comprised PBMCs. These receptors came from a woman aged 40 to 50 in good health and CMV-seropositive.

The V call is TRBV9, the J call TRBJ2-2; D unclear. The germline gives CDR1 SGDLS, CDR2 YYNGEE. The CDR3 totals 15 residues. V shed 4 bases and J shed 1 base, with 11 bases lying between them. The DNA for the CDR3 is TGTGCCAGCAGCTCCGTCCCTTTGAACACCGGGGAGCTGTTTTTT. Residues: CASSSVPLNTGELFF.

This chain connects TRBV7-3 to TRBJ2-2; D is perhaps TRBD1 (6 bases). Germline CDR1 and CDR2: SGHTA and FQGTGA. Trimming took 5 bases from V and 5 from J, leaving 12 bases between them. The CDR3 is made up of 14 amino acids. Written as DNA, the CDR3 is TGTGCCAGCAGCACGGGACAAACGACCGGGGAGCTGTTTTTT. Residues: CASSTGQTTGELFF.

This clone was counted a single time. V usage is TRBV19 and J usage is TRBJ1-1; D perhaps matches TRBD1 (6 bases). V lost 1 base to trimming and J lost 0 bases, with 9 bases between them. Germline V gene lookup returns CDR1 LNHDA and CDR2 SQIVND (reference sequence). The length of the CDR3 is 15 residues. CDR3 loop: CASSIGTGLNTEAFF. The CDR3 coding sequence is TGTGCCAGTAGTATAGGCACAGGGCTGAACACTGAAGCTTTCTTT.

The J gene is TRBJ1-2, the V gene TRBV5-1; D gene uncertain. Trimming cost V 4 bases and J 8 bases, with 18 bases left between them. CDR1 is SGHRS and CDR2 is YFSETQ in the germline V gene. The CDR3 length is 14 residues. The CDR3 DNA sequence: TGCGCCAGCAGCCTCATGGGAGCTGGTGAGGGCTACACCTTC. Amino acid sequence: CASSLMGAGEGYTF. Supplemented by reference TRBV5-1 and TRBJ1-2, the full variable domain reads KAGVTQTPRYLIKTRGQQVTLSCSPISGHRSVSWYQQTPGQGLQFLFEYFSETQRNKGNFPGRFSGRQFSNSRSEMNVSTLELGDSALYLCASSLMGAGEGYTFGSGTRLTVV.

This chain links TRBV6-1 with TRBJ1-2; 12 bases map to TRBD1. V shed 7 bases and J 7 bases; nucleotides not matched to a gene: 7. Germline CDR1 and CDR2: MNHNS and SASEGT. The CDR3 spans 14 residues. The CDR3 is CASIRGQGARGYTF. The CDR3 DNA is TGTGCCAGCATTAGGGGACAGGGGGCTCGTGGCTACACCTTC.

V gene TRBV7-2 combines with J gene TRBJ2-7, with unresolved D. The CDR3 consists of 14 residues. Germline V CDR1 and CDR2: SGHTA, FQGNSA. Deletions cut 2 bases from V and 3 bases from J, with 11 bases between. The CDR3 sequence: CASSLSILLYEQYF. The DNA of the CDR3 is TGTGCCAGCAGCTTATCTATCCTCCTCTACGAGCAGTACTTC.

The genes are TRBV11-2 and TRBJ1-4; TRBD1 might be the D (5 bases). V was cut by 0 bases and J by 13 bases, with 9 bases left in between. The CDR3 length is 12 residues. Germline V lookup: CDR1 SGHAT, CDR2 FQNNGV. CDR3 residues: CASSLEAGLLFF. The CDR3 DNA sequence: TGTGCCAGCAGCTTAGAGGCAGGGTTACTGTTTTTT.

The chain couples TRBV19 to TRBJ2-4; 9 positions match TRBD1. The CDR3 loop spans 17 amino acids. V was pared by 5 bases and J by 6 bases, with 14 bases of the junction left unmatched. The germline V gene has CDR1 LNHDA and CDR2 SQIVND (reference sequence). This CDR3 is CASSGPAGQGNSNIQYF. The DNA of the CDR3 is TGTGCCAGTAGTGGCCCGGCGGGACAGGGAAACTCAAACATTCAGTACTTC.

For this clone: Other DNA sequences in this sample translate to the same CDR3. This chain connects TRBV6-5 to TRBJ1-5; tentatively, D is TRBD1 (5 bases). The germline V gene has CDR1 MNHEY and CDR2 SVGAGI. The CDR3 has 14 residues. Trimming stripped 2 bases from V and 1 base from J, with 6 bases between. CDR3 residues: CASSYGGSNQPQHF. In DNA, the CDR3 is TGTGCCAGCAGTTACGGGGGGAGCAATCAGCCCCAGCATTTT.

The chain couples TRBV6-6 to TRBJ2-2, with 8 bases aligning to TRBD2. Germline CDR1 reads MNHNY; CDR2 reads SVGAGI (reference sequence). V was pared by 2 bases and J by 5 bases, with 7 bases of the junction left unmatched. The CDR3 spans 16 residues. The DNA for the CDR3 is TGTGCCAGCAGTTACACCCGGACTAGCAATACCGGGGAGCTGTTTTTT. Protein: CASSYTRTSNTGELFF.

V usage is TRBV7-2 and J usage is TRBJ1-3, with no clear D. The germline V and J ends were trimmed by 7 bases and 7 bases, with 11 bases remaining between them. The length of the CDR3 is 12 residues. Germline V gives CDR1 SGHTA, CDR2 FQGNSA. CDR3 sequence: CASTGRMNTIYF. CDR3 coding DNA: TGTGCCAGCACTGGGAGGATGAACACCATATATTTT.

The chain joins TRBV9 to TRBJ1-3; D is uncertain. This CDR3 has 15 residues. From germline, CDR1 is SGDLS and CDR2 YYNGEE. The V end lost 3 bases, the J end lost 0 bases, and 10 bases lay between the germline ends. The chain's CDR3 is CASSADTVSGNTIYF. In nucleotides, the CDR3 is TGTGCCAGCAGCGCCGACACAGTCTCTGGAAACACCATATATTTT.

For the CDR3, the DNA is TGTGCCAGCAGCGTAGCCCCGGCAGATACGCAGTATTTT. This gives the protein CASSVAPADTQYF. This chain links TRBV9 with TRBJ2-3, with unresolved D. V lost 0 bases and J lost 4, with 6 bases in between. CDR3 length equals 13 residues. Germline loops: CDR1 SGDLS, CDR2 YYNGEE.

The chain combines TRBV28 with TRBJ1-1; D is unclear. The CDR3 contains 13 residues. CDR1 and CDR2 (germline): MDHEN, SYDVKM. The V and J ends lost 5 bases and 6 bases respectively, with 13 bases between them. Here the CDR3 reads CASSLSMLSEAFF. DNA of the CDR3: TGTGCCAGCAGTCTCTCCATGCTATCTGAAGCTTTCTTT.

The chain uses TRBV4-1 and TRBJ2-7; D possibly corresponds to TRBD1 (5 bases). V lost 3 bases and J lost 3, with 15 bases in between. CDR3 size: 15 residues. Germline V gene data show CDR1 as MGHRA and CDR2 as YSYEKL. CDR3 DNA sequence: TGCGCCAGCAGCCAGGGCAATTCAGGGATCTACGAGCAGTACTTC. Amino acids: CASSQGNSGIYEQYF.

The chain carries TRBV6-5 and TRBJ2-7; the match to TRBD2 covers 7 bases. CDR1 is MNHEY and CDR2 is SVGAGI in the germline V gene. V trimming: 0 bases; J trimming: 2 bases; junction bases outside the gene matches: 4. The CDR3 has 15 amino acids. CDR3 sequence reads: CASSYSGLQTYEQYF. Here the CDR3 DNA reads TGTGCCAGCAGTTACTCGGGACTACAGACCTACGAGCAGTACTTC.

CDR3 nucleotide sequence: TGTGCCAGCAGCCGAATAGACATAGTCGGCACAGATACGCAGTATTTT. Its translation is CASSRIDIVGTDTQYF. The V and J genes are TRBV4-2 and TRBJ2-3; the D is unclear. Germline V gene sequence: CDR1 LGHNA, CDR2 YNFKEQ. Trimming took 4 bases from V and 1 from J, leaving 15 bases between them. The CDR3 is made up of 16 amino acids.

The genes are TRBV2 and TRBJ2-3, with 10 bases identical to TRBD1. Per the germline V gene, CDR1 is SNHLY and CDR2 is FYNNEI. Germline trimming cut 3 bases from V and 5 bases from J; bases unmatched to any gene: 8. The CDR3 sequence is 16 residues long. As DNA, the CDR3 is TGTGCCAGCAGTGAGAGGACAGGGGGTAGCGGAGATACGCAGTATTTT. It is translated as CASSERTGGSGDTQYF.

The chain combines TRBV5-4 with TRBJ1-1, with TRBD1 matching 7 bases. This CDR3 has 14 amino acids. With V trimmed by 2 bases and J by 4 bases, 5 bases remained unmatched. The germline CDR1 and CDR2 sequences are SGHNT and YYREEE (reference sequence). The CDR3: CASSFNRGGTEAFF. The CDR3 DNA follows: TGTGCCAGCAGCTTCAACAGGGGCGGCACTGAAGCTTTCTTT. The full variable domain, in which reference TRBV5-4 and TRBJ1-1 provide the parts outside the CDR3, is ETGVTQSPTHLIKTRGQQVTLRCSSQSGHNTVSWYQQALGQGPQFIFQYYREEENGRGNFPPRFSGLQFPNYSSELNVNALELDDSALYLCASSFNRGGTEAFFGQGTRLTVV.

The chain is built from TRBV28 and TRBJ1-1, with a tentative D call TRBD1 (6 bases). Trimming took off 4 bases at V and 3 bases at J, with 15 bases between the two ends. The V gene's germline CDR1 is MDHEN and CDR2 SYDVKM. The CDR3 has 15 residues. CDR3 sequence reads: CASSSSPGQYTEAFF. As DNA, the CDR3 is TGTGCCAGCAGTTCCTCTCCGGGACAATACACTGAAGCTTTCTTT.

This sequence joins TRBV7-9 and TRBJ1-1; a weak D match, TRBD1 (5 bases). Trimming stripped 3 bases from V and 7 bases from J, with 12 bases between. The CDR3 loop spans 13 amino acids. Germline CDR1 SEHNR, CDR2 FQNEAQ (reference sequence). The CDR3 loop is CASSFRGSGEAFF. CDR3 bases: TGTGCCAGCAGCTTTCGGGGGTCAGGTGAAGCTTTCTTT.

The chain carries TRBV11-1 and TRBJ2-3; a possible D gene is TRBD2 (6 bases). This CDR3 comprises 15 residues. The V gene's germline CDR1 is SGHAT and CDR2 FQDESV (reference sequence). V was pared by 4 bases and J by 3 bases, with 14 bases between. The CDR3, as DNA: TGTGCCAGCAGCTCTCCCACGACTAGTACAGATACGCAGTATTTT. It codes for CASSSPTTSTDTQYF.